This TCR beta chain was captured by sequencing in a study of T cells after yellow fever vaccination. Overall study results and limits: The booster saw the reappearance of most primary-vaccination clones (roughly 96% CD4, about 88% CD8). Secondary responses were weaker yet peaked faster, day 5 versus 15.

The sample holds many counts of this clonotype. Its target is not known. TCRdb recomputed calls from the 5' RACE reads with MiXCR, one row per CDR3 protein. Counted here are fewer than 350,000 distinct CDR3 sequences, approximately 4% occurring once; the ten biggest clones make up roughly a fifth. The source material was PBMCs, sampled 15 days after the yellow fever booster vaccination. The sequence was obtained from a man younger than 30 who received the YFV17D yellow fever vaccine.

The CDR3 spells CSAWDRGTGELFF. DNA of the CDR3: TGCAGTGCTTGGGACAGGGGCACCGGGGAGCTGTTTTTT. V usage is TRBV20-1 and J usage is TRBJ2-2; 10 nucleotides line up with TRBD1. This CDR3 has 13 amino acids. With V trimmed by 5 bases and J by 4 bases, 1 base remained unmatched. Germline CDR1 and CDR2: DFQATT and SNEGSKA (reference sequence).